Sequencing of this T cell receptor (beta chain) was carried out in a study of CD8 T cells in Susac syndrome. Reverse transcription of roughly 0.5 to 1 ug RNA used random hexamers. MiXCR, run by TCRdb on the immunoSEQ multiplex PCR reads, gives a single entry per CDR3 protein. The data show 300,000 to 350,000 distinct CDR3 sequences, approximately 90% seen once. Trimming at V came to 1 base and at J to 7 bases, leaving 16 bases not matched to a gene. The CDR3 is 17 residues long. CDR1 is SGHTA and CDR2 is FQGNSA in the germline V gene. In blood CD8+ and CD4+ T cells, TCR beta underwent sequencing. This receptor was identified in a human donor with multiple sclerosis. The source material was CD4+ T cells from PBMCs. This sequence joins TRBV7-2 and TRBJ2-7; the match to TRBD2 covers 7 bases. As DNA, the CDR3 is TGTGCCAGCAGCTTAGAGCAAGCGGGAATGGGGTCTAGTGAGCAGTACTTC. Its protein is CASSLEQAGMGSSEQYF.